A selection of T cell receptor beta chains follows, all from one sample in a study of human CD8 memory T cell subsets. TCRdb re-called the 5' RACE reads and gives one entry per CDR3 protein, without DNA. The listing records roughly 9,300 distinct CDR3 sequences. Sequencing input: CD8+ stem-like memory T cells (TSCM and TCM) sorted from PBMCs. The receptors were gathered from a human donor in good health. The CDR3 runs from the conserved cysteine through the conserved F or W. Clone size is stated in some rows and not others, as once, few, many or a class when expanded.

TRBJ1-5 | TRBV7-8 | - | CASSPWDNQPQHF
TRBJ2-3 | TRBV24-1 | medium-sized | CATSDLDRGHADTQYF
TRBJ2-3 | TRBV25-1 | - | CASSESASSTDTQYF
TRBJ2-3 | TRBV12-3/TRBV12-4 | - | CASSFVPADTQYF
TRBJ2-1 | TRBV9 | - | CASTGSVAEGGNEQFF
TRBJ2-1 | TRBV19 | - | CASRAGLAENEQFF
TRBJ2-5 | TRBV5-5 | - | CASSLDWAGETQYF
TRBJ2-1 | TRBV7-2 | - | CASSFSGEQFF
TRBJ1-6 | TRBV7-6 | - | CASSLSGVDSPLHF
TRBJ2-2 | TRBV7-9 | - | CASSLDRGPVTGELFF
TRBJ1-2 | TRBV14 | medium-sized | CASSQDLADYGYTF
TRBJ2-7 | TRBV7-2 | - | CASTFRVDNPYEQYF
TRBJ1-4 | TRBV7-2 | - | CASSAQGALFF
TRBJ1-1 | TRBV5-6 | - | CASSLGGADAFF
TRBJ2-7 | TRBV19 | - | CASSKWTDSYEQYF
TRBJ1-2 | TRBV6-5 | - | CASSYSMGSAYGYTF
TRBJ2-7 | TRBV29-1 | - | CSVISGHLYEQYF
TRBJ2-7 | TRBV7-9 | - | CASSLSSGTAYEQYF
TRBJ2-3 | TRBV15 | - | CATSRGLAETDTQYF
TRBJ2-5 | TRBV12-3/TRBV12-4 | - | CASSSDRSIETQYF
TRBJ2-1 | TRBV10-3 | medium-sized | CAISEGGNEQFF
TRBJ2-7 | TRBV12-3/TRBV12-4 | - | CASSSSSYEQYF
TRBJ2-3 | TRBV6-5 | - | CASSQAVYGTDTQYF
TRBJ2-1 | TRBV20-1 | - | CSADRGREAVNNEQFF
TRBJ1-2 | TRBV7-8 | - | CASSLVADGYTF
TRBJ2-1 | TRBV28 | - | CASRLPTGGPITDEQFF
TRBJ2-7 | TRBV11-3 | - | CASSALGGRSSYEQYF
TRBJ2-2 | TRBV5-6 | - | CASSLVGSPSNTGELFF
TRBJ2-5 | TRBV6-2/TRBV6-3 | - | CASSYLGGAQYF
TRBJ1-1 | TRBV13 | - | CASSLPDRGMNTEAFF
TRBJ1-1 | TRBV7-9 | medium-sized | CASKESNTEAFF
TRBJ1-5 | TRBV3-1 | - | CASSQEASYQPQHF
TRBJ2-2 | TRBV7-9 | - | CASSMYTTGELFF
TRBJ1-1 | TRBV2 | - | CASRHRDPNTEAFF
TRBJ2-7 | TRBV7-9 | - | CASSLWGTGTYEQYF
TRBJ2-1 | TRBV11-2 | - | CASSLMGGTYNEQFF
TRBJ1-3 | TRBV9 | - | CASSAEGPGNTIYF
TRBJ2-1 | TRBV20-1 | - | CSARILAAYNEQFF
TRBJ2-7 | TRBV28 | - | CASSLLDGTYEQYF
TRBJ1-1 | TRBV15 | - | CATSRESSTAFF
TRBJ2-7 | TRBV11-3 | medium-sized | CASSSETGSYEQYF
TRBJ1-2 | TRBV5-8 | - | CASSLVTELNYGYTF
TRBJ2-3 | TRBV28 | - | CASSLVNDQLAGLGDTQYF
TRBJ2-1 | TRBV6-6 | - | CASSYSGVYNEQFF
TRBJ2-7 | TRBV10-3 | - | CAIMGQGGEQYF
TRBJ1-1 | TRBV12-3/TRBV12-4 | medium-sized | CASSPPGDTEAFF
TRBJ2-7 | TRBV28 | - | CASNGLAGPYEQYF
TRBJ2-1 | TRBV28 | - | CASSYTSSSYNEQFF
TRBJ1-5 | TRBV12-5 | medium-sized | CASGDRGRQPQHF
TRBJ2-7 | TRBV28 | - | CASSFGDSYEQYF
TRBJ2-7 | TRBV7-9 | - | CASSLFSGGGEQYF
TRBJ1-6 | TRBV28 | - | CASSLRPKAPLHF
TRBJ2-1 | TRBV24-1 | - | CATSDFRDRSFNEQFF
TRBJ2-2 | TRBV9 | - | CASSVEASGELFF
TRBJ1-2 | TRBV4-3 | medium-sized | CASSPGQGLWYGYTF
TRBJ1-2 | TRBV7-9 | - | CASTESAQLLGYTF
TRBJ2-5 | TRBV6-6 | - | CASSYSGTGGVLRETQYF
TRBJ1-1 | TRBV18 | - | CASSPQNTEAFF
TRBJ2-1 | TRBV15 | - | CATSKDRATYNEQFF